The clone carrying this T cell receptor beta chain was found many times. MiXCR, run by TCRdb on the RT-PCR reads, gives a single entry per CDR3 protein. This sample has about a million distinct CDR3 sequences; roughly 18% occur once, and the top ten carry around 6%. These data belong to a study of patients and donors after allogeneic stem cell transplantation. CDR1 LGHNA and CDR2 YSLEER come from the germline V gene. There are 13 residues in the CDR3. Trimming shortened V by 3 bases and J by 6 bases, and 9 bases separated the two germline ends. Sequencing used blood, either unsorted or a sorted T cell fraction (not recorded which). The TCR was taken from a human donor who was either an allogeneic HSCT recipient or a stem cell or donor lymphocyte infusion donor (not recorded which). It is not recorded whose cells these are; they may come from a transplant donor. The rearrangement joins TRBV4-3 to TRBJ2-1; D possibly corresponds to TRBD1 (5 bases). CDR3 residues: CASSQGQGNEQFF. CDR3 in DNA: TGCGCCAGCAGCCAGGGTCAGGGCAATGAGCAGTTCTTC.